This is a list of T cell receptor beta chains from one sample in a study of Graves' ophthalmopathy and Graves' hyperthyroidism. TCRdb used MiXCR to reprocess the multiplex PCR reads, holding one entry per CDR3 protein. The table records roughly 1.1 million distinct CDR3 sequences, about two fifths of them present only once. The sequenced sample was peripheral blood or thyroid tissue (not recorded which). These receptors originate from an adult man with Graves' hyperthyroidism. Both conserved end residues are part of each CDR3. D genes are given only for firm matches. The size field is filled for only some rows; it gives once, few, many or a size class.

CDR3aa: CSVGTPTSGRYEQYF
CDR3nt: TGCAGCGTTGGGACCCCGACTAGCGGGAGATACGAGCAGTACTTC
v_gene: TRBV29-1
j_gene: TRBJ2-7
len: 15
abundance: many
d_gene: TRBD2

CDR3aa: CAISDRDSTGFSGANVLTF
CDR3nt: TGTGCCATCAGTGACCGAGACTCAACAGGATTCTCTGGGGCCAACGTCCTGACTTTC
v_gene: TRBV10-3
j_gene: TRBJ2-6
len: 19
abundance: -
d_gene: -

CDR3aa: CASSLDLWAGDDEQYF
CDR3nt: TGTGCCAGCAGCTTAGACCTTTGGGCGGGGGACGACGAGCAGTACTTC
v_gene: TRBV7-2
j_gene: TRBJ2-7
len: 16
abundance: many
d_gene: TRBD2

CDR3aa: CSASKWTGVPSGNTIYF
CDR3nt: TGCAGTGCTTCAAAGTGGACAGGGGTGCCCTCTGGAAACACCATATATTTT
v_gene: TRBV20-1
j_gene: TRBJ1-3
len: 17
abundance: few
d_gene: TRBD1

CDR3aa: CASSQDLVDQPQHF
CDR3nt: TGTGCCAGCAGCCAAGATCTGGTTGATCAGCCCCAGCATTTT
v_gene: TRBV3-1
j_gene: TRBJ1-5
len: 14
abundance: few
d_gene: -

CDR3aa: CAIQTAPDEKLFF
CDR3nt: TGTGCCATACAGACGGCTCCCGATGAAAAACTGTTTTTT
v_gene: TRBV7-2
j_gene: TRBJ1-4
len: 13
abundance: -
d_gene: -

CDR3aa: CSARQGGNVLTF
CDR3nt: TGCAGCGCACGACAGGGTGGCAACGTCCTGACTTTC
v_gene: TRBV29-1
j_gene: TRBJ2-6
len: 12
abundance: few
d_gene: TRBD1

CDR3aa: CASSWGWEDRQETQYF
CDR3nt: TGCGCCAGCAGCTGGGGGTGGGAGGATCGACAAGAGACCCAGTACTTC
v_gene: TRBV4-3
j_gene: TRBJ2-5
len: 16
abundance: few
d_gene: -

CDR3aa: CASSQDNGAGVWPQHF
CDR3nt: TGCGCCAGCAGCCAAGACAACGGGGCCGGTGTTTGGCCCCAGCATTTT
v_gene: TRBV4-1
j_gene: TRBJ1-5
len: 16
abundance: -
d_gene: -

CDR3aa: CSARTWLSGELFF
CDR3nt: TGCAGTGCACGGACTTGGCTTTCCGGGGAGCTGTTTTTT
v_gene: TRBV20-1
j_gene: TRBJ2-2
len: 13
abundance: many
d_gene: -

CDR3aa: CASTRDRPGELFF
CDR3nt: TGTGCCAGCACCAGGGACAGGCCCGGGGAGCTGTTTTTT
v_gene: TRBV6-5
j_gene: TRBJ2-2
len: 13
abundance: -
d_gene: TRBD1

CDR3aa: CASTLQGANSPLHF
CDR3nt: TGTGCCAGTACCTTACAGGGGGCGAATTCACCCCTCCACTTT
v_gene: TRBV19
j_gene: TRBJ1-6
len: 14
abundance: -
d_gene: TRBD1

CDR3aa: CASIRATSGVVKQYF
CDR3nt: TGTGCCAGCATCCGGGCGACTAGCGGGGTAGTCAAGCAGTACTTC
v_gene: TRBV7-9
j_gene: TRBJ2-7
len: 15
abundance: -
d_gene: TRBD2

CDR3aa: CAISDQGQPQYF
CDR3nt: TGTGCCATCAGTGACCAGGGGCAGCCCCAGTACTTC
v_gene: TRBV10-3
j_gene: TRBJ2-5
len: 12
abundance: -
d_gene: -

CDR3aa: CSARDQRAGGYYGYTF
CDR3nt: TGCAGTGCTAGAGATCAGAGGGCAGGGGGTTATTATGGCTACACCTTC
v_gene: TRBV20-1
j_gene: TRBJ1-2
len: 16
abundance: few
d_gene: TRBD1

CDR3aa: CASSYGDRSSYEQYF
CDR3nt: TGTGCCAGCAGTTACGGGGACAGAAGCTCCTACGAGCAGTACTTC
v_gene: TRBV6-5
j_gene: TRBJ2-7
len: 15
abundance: few
d_gene: TRBD1

CDR3aa: CASSPSSGSHEQYF
CDR3nt: TGTGCCAGCAGCCCGTCTAGCGGGAGCCACGAGCAGTACTTC
v_gene: TRBV7-9
j_gene: TRBJ2-7
len: 14
abundance: few
d_gene: TRBD2

CDR3aa: CASARTGQGLLYEQYF
CDR3nt: TGTGCCAGCGCCAGGACCGGACAGGGACTTCTGTACGAGCAGTACTTC
v_gene: TRBV7-6
j_gene: TRBJ2-7
len: 16
abundance: -
d_gene: TRBD1

CDR3aa: CASTNQGTGGYTF
CDR3nt: TGTGCCAGCACTAACCAGGGGACAGGTGGCTACACCTTC
v_gene: TRBV7-9
j_gene: TRBJ1-2
len: 13
abundance: -
d_gene: TRBD1

CDR3aa: CASILTFGSYNSPLHF
CDR3nt: TGTGCCAGCATCCTGACCTTTGGCTCCTATAATTCACCCCTCCACTTT
v_gene: TRBV7-3
j_gene: TRBJ1-6
len: 16
abundance: -
d_gene: -

CDR3aa: CASSYEGETQYF
CDR3nt: TGTGCCAGCAGTTACGAGGGAGAGACCCAGTACTTC
v_gene: TRBV6-5
j_gene: TRBJ2-5
len: 12
abundance: many
d_gene: -

CDR3aa: CAWSEGSYGYTF
CDR3nt: TGTGCCTGGAGTGAGGGCAGTTATGGCTACACCTTC
v_gene: TRBV30
j_gene: TRBJ1-2
len: 12
abundance: few
d_gene: -

CDR3aa: CSARWRGPNTGELFF
CDR3nt: TGCAGTGCTAGATGGAGGGGGCCGAACACCGGGGAGCTGTTTTTT
v_gene: TRBV20-1
j_gene: TRBJ2-2
len: 15
abundance: many
d_gene: -

CDR3aa: CASSSAGGPNTGELFF
CDR3nt: TGTGCCAGCAGCTCAGCGGGAGGCCCGAACACCGGGGAGCTGTTTTTT
v_gene: TRBV7-6
j_gene: TRBJ2-2
len: 16
abundance: few
d_gene: TRBD2

CDR3aa: CASSYSSEAEAFF
CDR3nt: TGTGCCAGCAGTTACTCTTCGGAGGCTGAAGCTTTCTTT
v_gene: TRBV6-5
j_gene: TRBJ1-1
len: 13
abundance: few
d_gene: -

CDR3aa: CASSYSRGQVYTGELFF
CDR3nt: TGTGCCAGCAGTTACTCGAGGGGACAGGTGTACACCGGGGAGCTGTTTTTT
v_gene: TRBV6-2/TRBV6-3
j_gene: TRBJ2-2
len: 17
abundance: -
d_gene: TRBD1

CDR3aa: CASSLNQGGYEQYF
CDR3nt: TGTGCCAGCAGCTTAAATCAAGGGGGCTACGAGCAGTACTTC
v_gene: TRBV11-1
j_gene: TRBJ2-7
len: 14
abundance: -
d_gene: -

CDR3aa: CSVDSDSYEQYF
CDR3nt: TGCAGCGTTGACAGTGACTCCTACGAGCAGTACTTC
v_gene: TRBV29-1
j_gene: TRBJ2-7
len: 12
abundance: many
d_gene: -